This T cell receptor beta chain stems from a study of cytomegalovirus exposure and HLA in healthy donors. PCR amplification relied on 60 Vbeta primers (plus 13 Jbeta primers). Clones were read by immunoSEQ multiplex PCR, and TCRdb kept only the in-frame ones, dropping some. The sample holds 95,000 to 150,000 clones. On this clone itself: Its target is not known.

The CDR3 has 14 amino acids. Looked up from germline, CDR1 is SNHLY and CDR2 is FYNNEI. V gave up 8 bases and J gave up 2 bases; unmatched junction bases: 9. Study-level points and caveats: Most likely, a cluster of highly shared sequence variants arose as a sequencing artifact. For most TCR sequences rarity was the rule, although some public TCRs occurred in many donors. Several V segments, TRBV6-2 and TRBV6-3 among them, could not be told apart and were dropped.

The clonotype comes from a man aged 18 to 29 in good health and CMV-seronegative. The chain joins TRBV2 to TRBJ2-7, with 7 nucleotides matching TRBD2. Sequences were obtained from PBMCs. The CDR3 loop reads CASGGDSGPYEQYF. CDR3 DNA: TGTGCCAGCGGGGGGGATAGCGGACCCTACGAGCAGTACTTC.